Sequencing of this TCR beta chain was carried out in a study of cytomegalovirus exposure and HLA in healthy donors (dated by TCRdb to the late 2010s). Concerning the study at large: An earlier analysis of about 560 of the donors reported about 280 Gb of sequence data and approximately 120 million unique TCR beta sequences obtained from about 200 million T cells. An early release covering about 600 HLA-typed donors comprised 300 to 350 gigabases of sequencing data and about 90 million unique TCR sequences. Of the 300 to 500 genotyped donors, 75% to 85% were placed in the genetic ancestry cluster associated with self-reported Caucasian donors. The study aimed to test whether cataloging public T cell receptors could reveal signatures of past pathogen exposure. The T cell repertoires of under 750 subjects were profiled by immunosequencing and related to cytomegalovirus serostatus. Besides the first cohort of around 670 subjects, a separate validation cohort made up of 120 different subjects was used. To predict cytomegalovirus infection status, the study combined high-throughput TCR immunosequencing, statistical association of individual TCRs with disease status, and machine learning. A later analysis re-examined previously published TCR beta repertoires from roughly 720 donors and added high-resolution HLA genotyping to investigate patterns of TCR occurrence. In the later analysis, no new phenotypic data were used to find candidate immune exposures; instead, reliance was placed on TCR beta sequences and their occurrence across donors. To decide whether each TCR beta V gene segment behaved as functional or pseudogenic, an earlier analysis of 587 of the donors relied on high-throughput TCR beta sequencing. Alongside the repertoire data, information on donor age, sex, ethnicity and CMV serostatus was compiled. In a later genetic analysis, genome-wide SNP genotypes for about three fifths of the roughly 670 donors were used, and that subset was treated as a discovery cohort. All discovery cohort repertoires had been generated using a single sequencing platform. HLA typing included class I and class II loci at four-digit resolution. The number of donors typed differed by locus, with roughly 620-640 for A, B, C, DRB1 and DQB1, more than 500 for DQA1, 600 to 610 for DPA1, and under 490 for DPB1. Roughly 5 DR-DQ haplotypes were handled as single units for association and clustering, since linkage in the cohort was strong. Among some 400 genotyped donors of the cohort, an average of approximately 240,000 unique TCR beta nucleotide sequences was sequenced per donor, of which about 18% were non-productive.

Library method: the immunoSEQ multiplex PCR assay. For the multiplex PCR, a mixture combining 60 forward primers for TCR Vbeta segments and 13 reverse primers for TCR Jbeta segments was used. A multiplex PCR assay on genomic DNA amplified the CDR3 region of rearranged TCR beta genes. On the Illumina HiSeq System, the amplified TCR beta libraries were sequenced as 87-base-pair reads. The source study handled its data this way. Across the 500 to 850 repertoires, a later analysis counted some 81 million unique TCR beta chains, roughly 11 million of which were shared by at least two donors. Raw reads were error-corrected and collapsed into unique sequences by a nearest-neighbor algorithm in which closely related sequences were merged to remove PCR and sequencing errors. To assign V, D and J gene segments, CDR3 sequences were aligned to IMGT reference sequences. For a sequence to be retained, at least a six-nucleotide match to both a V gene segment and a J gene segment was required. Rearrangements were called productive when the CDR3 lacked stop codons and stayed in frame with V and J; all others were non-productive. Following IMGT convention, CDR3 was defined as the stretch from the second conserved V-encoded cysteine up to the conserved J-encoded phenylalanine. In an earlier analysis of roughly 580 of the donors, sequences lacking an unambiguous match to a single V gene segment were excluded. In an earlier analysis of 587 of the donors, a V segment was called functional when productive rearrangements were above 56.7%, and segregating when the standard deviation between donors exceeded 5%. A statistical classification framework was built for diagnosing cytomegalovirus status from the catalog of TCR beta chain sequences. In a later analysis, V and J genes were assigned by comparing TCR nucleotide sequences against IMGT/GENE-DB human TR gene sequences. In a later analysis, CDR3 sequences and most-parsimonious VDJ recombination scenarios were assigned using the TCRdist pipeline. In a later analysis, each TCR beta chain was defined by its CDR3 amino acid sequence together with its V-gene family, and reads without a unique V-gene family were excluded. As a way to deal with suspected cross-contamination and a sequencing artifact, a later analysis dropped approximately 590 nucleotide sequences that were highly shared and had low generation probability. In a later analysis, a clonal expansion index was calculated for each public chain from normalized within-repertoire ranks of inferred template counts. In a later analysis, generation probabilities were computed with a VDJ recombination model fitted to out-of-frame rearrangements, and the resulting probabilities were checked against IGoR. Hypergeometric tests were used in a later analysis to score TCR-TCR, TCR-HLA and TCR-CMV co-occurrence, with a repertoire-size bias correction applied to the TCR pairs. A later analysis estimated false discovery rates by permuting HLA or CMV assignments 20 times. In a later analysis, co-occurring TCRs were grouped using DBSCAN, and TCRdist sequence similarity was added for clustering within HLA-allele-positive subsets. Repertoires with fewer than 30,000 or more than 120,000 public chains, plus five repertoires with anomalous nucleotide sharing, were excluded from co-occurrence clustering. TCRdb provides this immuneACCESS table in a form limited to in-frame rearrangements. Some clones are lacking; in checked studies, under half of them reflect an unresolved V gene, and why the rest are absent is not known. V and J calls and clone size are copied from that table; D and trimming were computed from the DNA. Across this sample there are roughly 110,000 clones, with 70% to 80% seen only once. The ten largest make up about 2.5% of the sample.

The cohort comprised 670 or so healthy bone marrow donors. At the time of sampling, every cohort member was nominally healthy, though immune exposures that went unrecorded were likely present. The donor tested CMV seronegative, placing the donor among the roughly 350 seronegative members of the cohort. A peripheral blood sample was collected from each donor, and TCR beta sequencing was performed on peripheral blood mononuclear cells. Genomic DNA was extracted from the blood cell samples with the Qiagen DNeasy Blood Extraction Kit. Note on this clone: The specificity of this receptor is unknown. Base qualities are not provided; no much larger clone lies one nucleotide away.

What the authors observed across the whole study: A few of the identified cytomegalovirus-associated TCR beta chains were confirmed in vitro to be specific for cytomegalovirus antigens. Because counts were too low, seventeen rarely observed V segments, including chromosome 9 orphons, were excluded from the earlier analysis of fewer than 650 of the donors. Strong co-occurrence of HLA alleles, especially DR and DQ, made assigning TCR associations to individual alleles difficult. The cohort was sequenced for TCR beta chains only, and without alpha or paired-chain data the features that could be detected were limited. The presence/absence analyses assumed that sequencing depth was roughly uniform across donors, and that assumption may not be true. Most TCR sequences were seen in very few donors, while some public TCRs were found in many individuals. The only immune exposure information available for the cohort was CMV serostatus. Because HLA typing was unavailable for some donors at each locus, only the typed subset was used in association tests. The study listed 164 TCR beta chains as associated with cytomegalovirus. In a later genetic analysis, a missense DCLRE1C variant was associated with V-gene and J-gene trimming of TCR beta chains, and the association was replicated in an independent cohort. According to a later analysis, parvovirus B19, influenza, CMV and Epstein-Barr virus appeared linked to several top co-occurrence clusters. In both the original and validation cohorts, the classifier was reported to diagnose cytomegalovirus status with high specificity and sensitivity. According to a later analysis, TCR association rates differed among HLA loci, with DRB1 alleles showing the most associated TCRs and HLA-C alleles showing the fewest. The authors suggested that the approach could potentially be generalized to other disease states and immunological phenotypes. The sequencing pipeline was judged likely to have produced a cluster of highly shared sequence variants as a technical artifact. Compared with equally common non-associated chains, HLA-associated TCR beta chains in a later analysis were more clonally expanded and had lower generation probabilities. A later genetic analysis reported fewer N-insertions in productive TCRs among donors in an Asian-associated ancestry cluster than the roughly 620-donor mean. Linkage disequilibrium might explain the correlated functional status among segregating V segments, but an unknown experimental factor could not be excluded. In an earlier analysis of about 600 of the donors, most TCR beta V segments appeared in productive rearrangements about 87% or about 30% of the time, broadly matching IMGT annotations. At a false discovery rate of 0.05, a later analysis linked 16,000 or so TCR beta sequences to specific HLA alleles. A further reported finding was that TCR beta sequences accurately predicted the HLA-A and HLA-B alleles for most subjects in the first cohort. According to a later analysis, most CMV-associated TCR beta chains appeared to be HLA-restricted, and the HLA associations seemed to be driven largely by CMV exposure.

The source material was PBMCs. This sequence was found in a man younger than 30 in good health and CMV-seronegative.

The bases are TGTGCCAGCAGACGCAGGGTTCGGAACGAGCAGTACTTC. This yields the protein CASRRRVRNEQYF. Recombination connected TRBV28 to TRBJ2-7; matching of 5 bases hints at TRBD1 as the D gene. The CDR1 and CDR2 encoded by the germline V gene are MDHEN and SYDVKM. The CDR3 runs 13 residues from the cysteine to the phenylalanine. Only the CDR3 DNA stays, 39 bases, in frame from base 1. V is reduced by 6 bases and J by 5 bases, leaving a spacing of 14 bases between them.